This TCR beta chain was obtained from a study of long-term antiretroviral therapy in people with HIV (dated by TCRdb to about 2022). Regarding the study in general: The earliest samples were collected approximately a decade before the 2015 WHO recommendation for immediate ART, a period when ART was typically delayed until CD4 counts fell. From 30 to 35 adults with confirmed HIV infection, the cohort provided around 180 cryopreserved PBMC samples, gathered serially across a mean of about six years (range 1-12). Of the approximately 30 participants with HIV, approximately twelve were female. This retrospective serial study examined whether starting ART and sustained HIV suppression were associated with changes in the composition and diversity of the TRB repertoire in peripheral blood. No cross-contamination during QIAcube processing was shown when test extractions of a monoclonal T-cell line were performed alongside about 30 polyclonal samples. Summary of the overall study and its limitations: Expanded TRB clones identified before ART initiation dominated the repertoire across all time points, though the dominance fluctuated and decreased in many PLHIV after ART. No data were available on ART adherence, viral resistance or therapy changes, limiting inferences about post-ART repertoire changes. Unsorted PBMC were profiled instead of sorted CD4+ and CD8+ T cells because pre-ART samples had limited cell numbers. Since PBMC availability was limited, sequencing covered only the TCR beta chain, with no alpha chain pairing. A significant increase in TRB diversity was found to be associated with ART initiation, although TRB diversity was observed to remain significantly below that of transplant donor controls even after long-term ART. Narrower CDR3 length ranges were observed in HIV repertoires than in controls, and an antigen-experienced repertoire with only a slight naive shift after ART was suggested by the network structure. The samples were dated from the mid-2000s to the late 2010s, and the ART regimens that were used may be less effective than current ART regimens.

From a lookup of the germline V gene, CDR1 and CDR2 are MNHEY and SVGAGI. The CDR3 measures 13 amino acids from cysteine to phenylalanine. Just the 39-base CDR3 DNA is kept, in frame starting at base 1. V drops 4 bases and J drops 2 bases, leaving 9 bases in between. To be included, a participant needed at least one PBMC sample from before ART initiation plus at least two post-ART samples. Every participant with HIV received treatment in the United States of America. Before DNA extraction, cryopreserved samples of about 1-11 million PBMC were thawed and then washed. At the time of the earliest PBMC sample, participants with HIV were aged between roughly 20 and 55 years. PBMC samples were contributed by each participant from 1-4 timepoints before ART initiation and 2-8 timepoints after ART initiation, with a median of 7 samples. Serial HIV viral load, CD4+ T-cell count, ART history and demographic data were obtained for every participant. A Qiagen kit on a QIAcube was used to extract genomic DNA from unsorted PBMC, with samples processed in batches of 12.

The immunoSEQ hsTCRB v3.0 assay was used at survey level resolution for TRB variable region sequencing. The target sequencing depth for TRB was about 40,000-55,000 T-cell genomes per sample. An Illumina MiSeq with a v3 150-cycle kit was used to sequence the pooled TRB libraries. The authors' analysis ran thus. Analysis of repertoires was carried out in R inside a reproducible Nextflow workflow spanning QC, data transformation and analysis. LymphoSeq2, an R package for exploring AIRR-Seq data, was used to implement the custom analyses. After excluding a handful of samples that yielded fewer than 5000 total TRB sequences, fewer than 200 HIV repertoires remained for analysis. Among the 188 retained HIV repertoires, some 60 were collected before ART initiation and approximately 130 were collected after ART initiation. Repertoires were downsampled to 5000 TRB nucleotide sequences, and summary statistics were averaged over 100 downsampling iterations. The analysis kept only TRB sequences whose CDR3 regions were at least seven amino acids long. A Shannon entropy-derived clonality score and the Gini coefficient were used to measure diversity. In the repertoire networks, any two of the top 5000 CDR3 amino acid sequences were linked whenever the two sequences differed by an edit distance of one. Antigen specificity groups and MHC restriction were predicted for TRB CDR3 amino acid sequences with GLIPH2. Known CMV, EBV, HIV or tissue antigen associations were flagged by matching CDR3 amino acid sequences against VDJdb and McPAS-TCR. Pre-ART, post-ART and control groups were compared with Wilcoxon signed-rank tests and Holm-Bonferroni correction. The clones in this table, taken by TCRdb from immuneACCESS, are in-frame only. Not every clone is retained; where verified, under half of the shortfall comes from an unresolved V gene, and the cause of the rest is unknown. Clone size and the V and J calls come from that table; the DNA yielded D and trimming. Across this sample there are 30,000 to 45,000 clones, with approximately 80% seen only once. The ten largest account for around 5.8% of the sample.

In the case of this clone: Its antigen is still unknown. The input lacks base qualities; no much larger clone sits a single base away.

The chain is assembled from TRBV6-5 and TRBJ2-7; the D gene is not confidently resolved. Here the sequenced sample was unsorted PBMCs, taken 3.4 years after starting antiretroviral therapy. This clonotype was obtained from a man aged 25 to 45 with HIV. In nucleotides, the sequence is TGTGCCAGCAGTTTCGACATAGCCTACGAGCAGTACTTC. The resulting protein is CASSFDIAYEQYF.